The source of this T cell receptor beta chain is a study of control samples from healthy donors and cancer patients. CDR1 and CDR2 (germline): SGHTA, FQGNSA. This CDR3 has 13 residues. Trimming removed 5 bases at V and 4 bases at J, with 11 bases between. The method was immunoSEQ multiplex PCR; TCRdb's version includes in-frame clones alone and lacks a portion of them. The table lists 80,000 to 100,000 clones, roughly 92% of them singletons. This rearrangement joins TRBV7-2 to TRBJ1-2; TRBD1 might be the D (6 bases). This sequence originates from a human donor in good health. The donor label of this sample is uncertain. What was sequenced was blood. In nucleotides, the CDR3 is TGTGCCAGCAGCCTCGACAGGTCCTATGGCTACACCTTC. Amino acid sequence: CASSLDRSYGYTF.